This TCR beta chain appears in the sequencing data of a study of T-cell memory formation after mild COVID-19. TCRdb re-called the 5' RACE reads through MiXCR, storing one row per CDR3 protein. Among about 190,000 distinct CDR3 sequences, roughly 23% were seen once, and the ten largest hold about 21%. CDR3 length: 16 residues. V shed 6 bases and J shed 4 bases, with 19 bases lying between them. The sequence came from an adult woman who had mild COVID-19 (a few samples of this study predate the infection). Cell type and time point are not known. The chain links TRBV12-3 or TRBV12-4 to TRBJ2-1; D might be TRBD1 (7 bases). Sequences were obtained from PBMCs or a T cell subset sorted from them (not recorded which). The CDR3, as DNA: TGTGCCAGCAGCGGGTCAGGGGGGAGGTGGTACAATGAGCAGTTCTTC. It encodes CASSGSGGRWYNEQFF.